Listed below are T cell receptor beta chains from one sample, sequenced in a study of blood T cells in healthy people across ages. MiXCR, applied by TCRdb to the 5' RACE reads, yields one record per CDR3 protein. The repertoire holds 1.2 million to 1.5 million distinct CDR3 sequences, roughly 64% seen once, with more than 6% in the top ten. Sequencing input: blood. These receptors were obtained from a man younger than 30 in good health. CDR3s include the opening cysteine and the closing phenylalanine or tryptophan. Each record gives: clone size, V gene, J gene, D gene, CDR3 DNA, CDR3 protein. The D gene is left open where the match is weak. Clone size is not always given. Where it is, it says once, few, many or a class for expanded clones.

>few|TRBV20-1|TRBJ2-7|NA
TGCAGTGCTAGAGATTGGGCAGGCCTCTCCTACGAGCAGTACTTC
CSARDWAGLSYEQYF
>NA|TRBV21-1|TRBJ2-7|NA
TGTGCCAGCAGCAAAAATAGGGACAGGGGTGCCTGCGAGCAGTACTTC
CASSKNRDRGACEQYF
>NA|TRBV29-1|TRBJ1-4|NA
TGCAGCGTGTCTATGGCCCGAGATGAAAAACTGTTTTTT
CSVSMARDEKLFF
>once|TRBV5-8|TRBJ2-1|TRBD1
TGTGCCAGCAGCTTGGAGGGGGCCGATAGGAATGAGCAGTTCTTC
CASSLEGADRNEQFF
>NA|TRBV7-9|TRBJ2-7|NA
TGTGCCAGCCGTCGAAGGGGCAGTTCCTACGAGCAGTACTTC
CASRRRGSSYEQYF
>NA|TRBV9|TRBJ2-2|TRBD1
TGTGCCAGCGGACAGGGGGCGCTTAACGGGGAGCTGTTTTTT
CASGQGALNGELFF
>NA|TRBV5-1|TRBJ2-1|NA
TGCGCCAGCAGCTCAGGACAAGCAAGGAGGGCCTACAATGAGCAGTTCTTC
CASSSGQARRAYNEQFF
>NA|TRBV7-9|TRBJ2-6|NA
TGTGCCAGCAGCCCACAGGAGCCCGGGGCCAACGTCCTGACTTTC
CASSPQEPGANVLTF
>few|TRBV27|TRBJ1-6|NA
TGTGCCAGCAGTCCCCGTGCGGGAATAGGCACACCCCTCCACTTT
CASSPRAGIGTPLHF
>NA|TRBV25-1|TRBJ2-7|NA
TGTGCCAGCGGTCAGACAAGGTCGGAGCAGTACTTC
CASGQTRSEQYF
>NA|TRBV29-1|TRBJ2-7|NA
TGCAGCGTTGCAGAGGGAGGACATTCCTACGAGCAGTACTTC
CSVAEGGHSYEQYF
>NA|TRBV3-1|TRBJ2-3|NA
TGTGCCAGCAGCCAAGATCGTTCCCCGACCCCACAGTATTTT
CASSQDRSPTPQYF
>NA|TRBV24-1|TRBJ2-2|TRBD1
TGTGCCACCAGTGACACAACGGGACAGCCGGCGACCCTTAGCGGGGAGCTGTTTTTT
CATSDTTGQPATLSGELFF
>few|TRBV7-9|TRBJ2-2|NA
TGTGCCAGCGTCTTGAAACTCGGACGGAACACCGGGGAGCTGTTTTTT
CASVLKLGRNTGELFF
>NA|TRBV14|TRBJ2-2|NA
TGTGCCAGCAGCCAAGCCAGGGGCGCGCGGACCGGGGAGCTGTTTTTT
CASSQARGARTGELFF
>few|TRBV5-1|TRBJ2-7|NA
TGCGCCAGCAGCCAAAAAGGACACTTTAACTCCTACGAGCAGTACTTC
CASSQKGHFNSYEQYF
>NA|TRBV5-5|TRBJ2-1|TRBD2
TGTGCCAGCAGCCGTCCTAGCGGGAGGGCCCTCGATGAGCAGTTCTTC
CASSRPSGRALDEQFF
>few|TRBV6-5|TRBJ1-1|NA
TGTGCCAGCGGCTTTGGGGGGTTAACTGAAGCTTTCTTT
CASGFGGLTEAFF
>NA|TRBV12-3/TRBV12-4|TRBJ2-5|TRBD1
TGTGCCAGCAGTTTCCGCAGGGGGCATAGGGAGACCCAGTACTTC
CASSFRRGHRETQYF
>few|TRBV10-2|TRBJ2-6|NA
TGCGCCAGCAGTGCCGGCCGGTCGCACAACGTCCTGACTTTC
CASSAGRSHNVLTF
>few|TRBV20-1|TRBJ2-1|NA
TGCAGTGCTAGAGATTTTTCCCCGCCCAATAATGAGCAGTTCTTC
CSARDFSPPNNEQFF
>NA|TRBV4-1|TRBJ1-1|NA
TGCGCCAGCAGCCAATTAACAGGGACCATGAACACTGAAGCTTTCTTT
CASSQLTGTMNTEAFF
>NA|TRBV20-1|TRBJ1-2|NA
TGCAGTGCTGACCTAAGACTGGGCTATGGCTACACCTTC
CSADLRLGYGYTF
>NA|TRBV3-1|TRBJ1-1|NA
TGTGCCAGCAGCCTTACGACAGAGAACACTGAAGCTTTCTTT
CASSLTTENTEAFF
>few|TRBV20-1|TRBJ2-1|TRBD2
TGCAGTCCAAGAGCGGGAAGCGACTCGAGCTCCTACAATGAGCAGTTCTTC
CSPRAGSDSSSYNEQFF
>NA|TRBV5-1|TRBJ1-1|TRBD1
TGCGCCAGCAGAAGGGACAGAACGAACACTGAAGCTTTCTTT
CASRRDRTNTEAFF
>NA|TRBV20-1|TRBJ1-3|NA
TGCAGTGCTAGGGATGGGGGGACTGGAAACACCATATATTTT
CSARDGGTGNTIYF
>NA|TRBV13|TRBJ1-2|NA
TGTGCCAGCAGCTTGTTATGGGGTTATGGCTACACCTTC
CASSLLWGYGYTF
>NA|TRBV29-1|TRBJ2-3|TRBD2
TGCAGCGCGACCGGGACTAGCGTCCCAGATACGCAGTATTTT
CSATGTSVPDTQYF
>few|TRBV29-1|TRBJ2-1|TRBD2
TGCAGCTCGGAAACTAGCGGTTACAATGAGCAGTTCTTC
CSSETSGYNEQFF
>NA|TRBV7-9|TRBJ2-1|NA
TGTGCAGGCCGGGGAGACTACAATGAGCAGTTCTTC
CAGRGDYNEQFF
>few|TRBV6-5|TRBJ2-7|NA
TGTGCCAGCAGTTACCCAGGCCACGAGCAGTACTTC
CASSYPGHEQYF
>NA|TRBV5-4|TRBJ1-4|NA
TGTGCCAGCAGCAGAAGTGCAACTAATGAAAAACTGTTTTTT
CASSRSATNEKLFF
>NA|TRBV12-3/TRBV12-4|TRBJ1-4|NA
TGTGCCAGCAGTTCCGAGGAAGGCCCAATCGGGGAAAAACTGTTTTTT
CASSSEEGPIGEKLFF
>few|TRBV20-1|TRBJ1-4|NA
TGCAGTGCTCCCGTGGGCCATCAAGCAGGTGAAAAACTGTTTTTT
CSAPVGHQAGEKLFF
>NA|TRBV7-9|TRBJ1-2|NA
TGTGCCAGCAGCCCGAACAGGGTGTCGGACTATGGCTACACCTTC
CASSPNRVSDYGYTF
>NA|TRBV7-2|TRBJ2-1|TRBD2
TGTGCCAGCAGCGTAGGACTAGCGGGAGTAGCTGAGCAGTTCTTC
CASSVGLAGVAEQFF
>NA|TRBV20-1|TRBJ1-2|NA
TGCAGTGCTAGCGCGCAGGGTGCTGGCTACACCTTC
CSASAQGAGYTF
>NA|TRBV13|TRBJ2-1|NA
TGTGCCAGCAGCTTCAGCAGGGTGGTGAATGAGCAGTTCTTC
CASSFSRVVNEQFF
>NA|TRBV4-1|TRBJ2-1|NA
TGCGCCAGCAGCCAAGGGCCGAGGGAGTATGAGCAGTTCTTC
CASSQGPREYEQFF
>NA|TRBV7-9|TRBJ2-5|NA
TGTGCCAGCAGCAATCCTTTTGGGGTCCAAGAGACCCAGTACTTC
CASSNPFGVQETQYF
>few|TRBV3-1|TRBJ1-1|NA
TGTGACGAACCAAACACTGAAGCTTTCTTT
CDEPNTEAFF
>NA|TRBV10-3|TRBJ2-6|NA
TGTGCCATCAGAGGGGGGAATGGGGCCAACGTCCTGACTTTC
CAIRGGNGANVLTF
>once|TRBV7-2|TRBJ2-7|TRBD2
TGTGCCAGCAGCTCCCCGGGACTAGCGGGCTACGAGCAGTACTTC
CASSSPGLAGYEQYF
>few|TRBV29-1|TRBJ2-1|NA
TGCAGCGTTGGGAATCAGGATGAGCAGTTCTTC
CSVGNQDEQFF
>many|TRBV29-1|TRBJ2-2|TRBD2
TGCAGCGCCGGACTAGCGGGAGACACCGGGGAGCTGTTTTTT
CSAGLAGDTGELFF
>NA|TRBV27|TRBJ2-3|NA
TGTGCCAGCAGTTTATTTCTAGCGTCGAGCACAGATACGCAGTATTTT
CASSLFLASSTDTQYF
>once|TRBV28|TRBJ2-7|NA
TGTGCCGGCACCAACCAGGTCCGGGTGCAGTACTTC
CAGTNQVRVQYF
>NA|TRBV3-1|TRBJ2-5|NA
TGTGCCAGCAGTCCGAGCCACAGGATGCAAGAGACCCAGTACTTC
CASSPSHRMQETQYF
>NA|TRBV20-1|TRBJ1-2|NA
TGCAGTGCCCGTTTACGGGCAAGTGACGGCTACACCTTC
CSARLRASDGYTF
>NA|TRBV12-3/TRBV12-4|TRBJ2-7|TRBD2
TGTGCCAGCACTGAGACTAGCGGGGTTTTCTATCAGTACTTC
CASTETSGVFYQYF
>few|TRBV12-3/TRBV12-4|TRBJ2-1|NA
TGTGCCAGCAGTTTATTGGCCGTCACTCCCAATGAGCAGTTCTTC
CASSLLAVTPNEQFF
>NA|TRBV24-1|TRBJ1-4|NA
TGTGCCACCAGTGATGCAACTAATGAAAAACTGTTTTTT
CATSDATNEKLFF